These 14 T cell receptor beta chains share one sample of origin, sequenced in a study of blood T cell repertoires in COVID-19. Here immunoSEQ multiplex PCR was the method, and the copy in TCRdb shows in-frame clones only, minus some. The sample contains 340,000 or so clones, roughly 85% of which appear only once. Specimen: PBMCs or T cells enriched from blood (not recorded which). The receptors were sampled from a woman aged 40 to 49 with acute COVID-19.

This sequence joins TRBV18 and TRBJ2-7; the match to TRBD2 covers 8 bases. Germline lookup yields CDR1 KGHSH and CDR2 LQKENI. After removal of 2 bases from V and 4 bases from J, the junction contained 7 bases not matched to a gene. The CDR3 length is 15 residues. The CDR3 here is CASSPESGRTYEQYF. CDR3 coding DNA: TGTGCCAGCTCACCAGAAAGCGGGAGAACTTACGAGCAGTACTTC.

CDR3: CASSDTAEYGELFF. The CDR3 DNA reads TGTGCCAGCAGTGACACAGCGGAGTACGGGGAGCTGTTTTTT. V and J are TRBV25-1 and TRBJ2-2, with D maybe TRBD2 (5 bases). The CDR3 extends over 14 amino acids. The V end was cut by 3 bases, the J end by 7 bases, with 12 bases between. The V gene's germline CDR1 is MGHDK and CDR2 SYGVNS.

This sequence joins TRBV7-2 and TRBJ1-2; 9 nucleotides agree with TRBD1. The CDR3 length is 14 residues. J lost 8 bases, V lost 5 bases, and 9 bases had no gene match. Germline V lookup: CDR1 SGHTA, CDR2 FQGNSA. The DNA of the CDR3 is TGTGCCAGCAGCACGCGGACAGGGGAAGGCGGCTACACCTTC. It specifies CASSTRTGEGGYTF.

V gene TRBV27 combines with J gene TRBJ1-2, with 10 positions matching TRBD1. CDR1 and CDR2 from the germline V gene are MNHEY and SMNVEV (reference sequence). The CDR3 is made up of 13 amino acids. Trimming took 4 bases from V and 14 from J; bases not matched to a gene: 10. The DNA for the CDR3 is TGTGCCAGCAGTTCCCGAGACAGGGGGCGGCCTACCTTC. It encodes CASSSRDRGRPTF.

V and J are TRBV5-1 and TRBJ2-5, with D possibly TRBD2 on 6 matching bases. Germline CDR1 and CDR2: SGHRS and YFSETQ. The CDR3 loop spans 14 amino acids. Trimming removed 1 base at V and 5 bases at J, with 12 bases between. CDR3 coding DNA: TGCGCCAGCAGCTTGAGGCAGGAGGGGGAGACCCAGTACTTC. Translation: CASSLRQEGETQYF.

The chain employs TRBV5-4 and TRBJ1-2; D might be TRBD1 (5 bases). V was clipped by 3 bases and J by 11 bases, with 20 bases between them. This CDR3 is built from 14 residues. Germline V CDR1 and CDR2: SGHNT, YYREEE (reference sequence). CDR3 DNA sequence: TGTGCCAGCAGCTCGGGAGTATTGGACGGGGGGTACACCTTC. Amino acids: CASSSGVLDGGYTF.

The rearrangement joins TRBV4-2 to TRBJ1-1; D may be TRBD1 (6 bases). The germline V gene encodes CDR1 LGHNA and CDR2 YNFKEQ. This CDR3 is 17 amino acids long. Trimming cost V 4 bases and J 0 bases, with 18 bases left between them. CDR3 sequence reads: CASSRLGAGNMNTEAFF. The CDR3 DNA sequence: TGTGCCAGCAGCCGATTGGGGGCAGGGAATATGAACACTGAAGCTTTCTTT.

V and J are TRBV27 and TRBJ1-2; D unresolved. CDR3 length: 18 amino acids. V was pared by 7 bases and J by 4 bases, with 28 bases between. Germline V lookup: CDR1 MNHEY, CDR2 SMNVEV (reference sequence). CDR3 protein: CASNKDWQAGRATYGYTF. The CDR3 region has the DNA TGTGCCAGCAACAAAGATTGGCAGGCTGGCAGAGCCACCTATGGCTACACCTTC.

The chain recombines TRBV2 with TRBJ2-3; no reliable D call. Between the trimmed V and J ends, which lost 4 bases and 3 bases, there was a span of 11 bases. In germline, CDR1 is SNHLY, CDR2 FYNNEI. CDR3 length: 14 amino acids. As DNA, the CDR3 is TGTGCCAGCAGTGGAGGAGTATCGACAGATACGCAGTATTTT. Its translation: CASSGGVSTDTQYF.

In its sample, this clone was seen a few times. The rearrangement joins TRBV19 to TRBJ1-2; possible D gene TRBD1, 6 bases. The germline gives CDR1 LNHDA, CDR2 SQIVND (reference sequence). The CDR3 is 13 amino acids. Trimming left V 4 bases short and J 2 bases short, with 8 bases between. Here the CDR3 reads CASSKDRNYGYTF. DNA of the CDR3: TGTGCCAGTAGTAAGGACAGAAACTATGGCTACACCTTC.

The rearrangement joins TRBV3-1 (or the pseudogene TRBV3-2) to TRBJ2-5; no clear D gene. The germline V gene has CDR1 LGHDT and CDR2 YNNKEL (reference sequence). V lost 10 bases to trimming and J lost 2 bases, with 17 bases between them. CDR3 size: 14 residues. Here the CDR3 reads CATMPDTSQETQYF. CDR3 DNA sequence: TGTGCCACCATGCCTGACACCTCACAAGAGACCCAGTACTTC.

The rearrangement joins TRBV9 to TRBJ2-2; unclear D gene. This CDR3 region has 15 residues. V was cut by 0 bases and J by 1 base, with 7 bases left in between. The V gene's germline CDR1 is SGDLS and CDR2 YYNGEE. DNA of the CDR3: TGTGCCAGCAGCGTAGTCCCAGGGAACACCGGGGAGCTGTTTTTT. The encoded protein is CASSVVPGNTGELFF.

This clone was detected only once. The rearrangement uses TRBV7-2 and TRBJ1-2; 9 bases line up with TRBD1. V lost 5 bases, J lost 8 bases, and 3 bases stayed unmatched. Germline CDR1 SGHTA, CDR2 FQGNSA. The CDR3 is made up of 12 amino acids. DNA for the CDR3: TGTGCCAGCAGCATGACAGGGGGAGGCTACACCTTC. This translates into CASSMTGGGYTF.

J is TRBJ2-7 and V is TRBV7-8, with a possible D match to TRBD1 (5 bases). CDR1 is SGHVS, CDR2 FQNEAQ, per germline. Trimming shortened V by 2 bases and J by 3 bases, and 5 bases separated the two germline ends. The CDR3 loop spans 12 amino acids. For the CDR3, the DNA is TGTGCCAGCAGCTTACAGGGCTACGAGCAGTACTTC. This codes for CASSLQGYEQYF.